The sequence of this TCR beta chain was determined in a study of OX40 agonist ivuxolimab in advanced cancers. Study as a whole: A mean age of 60 years, range roughly 23 to 79, was recorded, and roughly 80% were male.

Germline CDR1 reads MDHEN; CDR2 reads SYDVKM. The CDR3 is 18 residues long. V gave up 3 bases and J gave up 0 bases; unmatched junction bases: 9. Using immunoSEQ multiplex PCR, the repertoire was profiled, and TCRdb retains in-frame clones only, with some absent. The table lists tens of thousands of clones, roughly 88% of them singletons. This TCR was sampled from an adult with an advanced solid tumor such as melanoma, head and neck, liver or kidney cancer. The starting material was CD4+ or CD8+ T cells sorted from blood, obtained in a trial of the OX40 agonist ivuxolimab. The V gene is TRBV28, the J gene TRBJ2-1; the match to TRBD2 covers 9 bases. For the CDR3, the DNA is TGTGCCAGCAGTTTCATCAGGACTAGCGCGAGCTCCTACAATGAGCAGTTCTTC. Its translation: CASSFIRTSASSYNEQFF.